The T cell receptor (beta chain) described here comes from a study of OX40 agonist ivuxolimab in advanced cancers. Only in-frame clones appear in the TCRdb table, and some are missing; sequencing was by immunoSEQ multiplex PCR. The data hold tens of thousands of clones, with around 81% observed a single time. There are 14 residues in the CDR3. Per the germline V gene, CDR1 is SNHLY and CDR2 is FYNNEI. The ends lost 6 bases at V and 0 bases at J; junction bases unmatched: 3. The chain uses TRBV2 and TRBJ2-3; TRBD2 matches 7 bases. This specimen was CD4+ or CD8+ T cells sorted from blood, taken in a trial of the OX40 agonist ivuxolimab. The clonotype comes from an adult with an advanced solid tumor such as melanoma, head and neck, liver or kidney cancer. The DNA for the CDR3 is TGTGCCAGCAGGAGACTAGCTAGCACAGATACGCAGTATTTT. It encodes CASRRLASTDTQYF.